The T cell receptor (beta chain) under discussion was sequenced for a study of T cell responses to AZD1222 COVID-19 vaccine. General study points: Donors skewed white British and female; clonal diversity was possibly underestimated. With dominance at 160-218 and 743-854, vaccine-associated CD4 TCRs spanned spike. Every sample of the repertoires postdated the peak T cell response.

The V end was cut by 5 bases, the J end by 2 bases, with 10 bases between. CDR1 is SGHTA, CDR2 FQGNSA, per germline. The CDR3 length is 14 residues. Sequencing used immunoSEQ multiplex PCR; TCRdb keeps in-frame clones, though not all of them. Counted here are roughly 180,000 clones, approximately 92% occurring once; the ten biggest clones make up roughly 1%. Remarks on this clone: Its antigen is unidentified.

The rearrangement uses TRBV7-2 and TRBJ1-3; no clear D gene. Material: peripheral blood, obtained 28 days after the second dose of the MenACWY control vaccine. The source is an adult who received the MenACWY meningococcal vaccine as a control. The chain's CDR3 is CASSDVLTGNTIYF. CDR3 nucleotides: TGTGCCAGCAGCGACGTTCTGACTGGAAACACCATATATTTT.